The TCR beta chain described here comes from a study of cytomegalovirus exposure and HLA in healthy donors. Across the study: The 120 or so validation repertoires and the approximately 700 first-cohort repertoires shared a platform, a later analysis reported.

TCRdb's table, derived via immunoSEQ multiplex PCR, lists solely in-frame clones and lacks some. The sample carries about 73,000 clones, over 85% recorded once. Broader study findings: Clusters of TCRs from the first cohort tended to co-occur in the 120 or so validation repertoires (as a later analysis found). Rarity characterized most TCR sequences, yet some public TCRs appeared in many donors.

The germline V gene has CDR1 MNHEY and CDR2 SMNVEV (reference sequence). The CDR3 runs 13 residues. V was cut by 3 bases and J by 4 bases, with 9 bases left in between. In the case of this clone: What it recognizes is unknown.

The chain is built from TRBV27 and TRBJ1-1, with D maybe TRBD1 (5 bases). Specimen: PBMCs. The clonotype comes from a woman between 18 and 29 years old in good health and CMV-seropositive. Written as DNA, the CDR3 is TGTGCCAGCAGTTTCGGGGGTGGCACTGAAGCTTTCTTT. Protein product: CASSFGGGTEAFF.